One sample yielded the 22 T cell receptor beta chains listed below, sequenced in a study of shared clonotypes between healthy human individuals. TCRdb keeps only in-frame clones here, not all; method: immunoSEQ multiplex PCR. The repertoire holds over 1.5 million clones, with approximately 98% as singletons. Sequenced material: naive CD4+ T cells sorted from blood. Subset noted: CD45RA+ positively selected. The receptors were gathered from a young man in good health.

The chain carries TRBV15 and TRBJ1-4; no reliable D call. With 5 bases removed from V and 7 bases from J, the gap between germline ends came to 11 bases. CDR3 length: 13 residues. Germline assignment: CDR1 LNHNV and CDR2 YYDKDF (reference sequence). The CDR3 DNA sequence: TGTGCCACCAGCCCCCGGGGAAGTGAAAAACTGTTTTTT. This encodes CATSPRGSEKLFF.

The V and J genes are TRBV30 and TRBJ2-5; D is ambiguous. V gave up 3 bases and J gave up 6 bases, with 8 bases separating them. The CDR3 runs 11 residues. Germline CDR1 reads GTSNPN; CDR2 reads SVGIG (reference sequence). The CDR3 region has the DNA TGTGCCTGGAGCATAGAAAAGACCCAGTACTTC. It is translated as CAWSIEKTQYF.

CDR3 amino acids: CASSWDRGSNQPQHF. The DNA for the CDR3 is TGTGCCAGCAGTTGGGACAGGGGAAGTAATCAGCCCCAGCATTTT. The chain couples TRBV28 to TRBJ1-5, with TRBD1 matching 10 bases. This CDR3 has 15 amino acids. Per the germline V gene, CDR1 is MDHEN and CDR2 is SYDVKM. With V trimmed by 4 bases and J by 4 bases, 4 bases remained unmatched. Full variable domain (remainder filled in from reference TRBV28 and TRBJ1-5): DVKVTQSSRYLVKRTGEKVFLECVQDMDHENMFWYRQDPGLGLRLIYFSYDVKMKEKGDIPEGYSVSREKKERFSLILESASTNQTSMYLCASSWDRGSNQPQHFGDGTRLSIL.

The chain links TRBV11-2 to TRBJ1-5, with TRBD1 matching over 10 bases. The J segment lost 6 bases and the V segment lost 0 bases, leaving 2 bases of the junction unmatched. The CDR3 has 15 amino acids. Germline CDR1 is SGHAT and CDR2 is FQNNGV. The CDR3: CASSLETGGIQPQHF. The CDR3 region has the DNA TGTGCCAGCAGCTTAGAGACAGGGGGCATTCAGCCCCAGCATTTT.

The chain combines TRBV5-4 with TRBJ2-3; 8 bases map to TRBD1. CDR3 size: 15 residues. V gave up 2 bases and J gave up 1 base; unmatched junction bases: 3. The germline CDR1 and CDR2 sequences are SGHNT and YYREEE (reference sequence). CDR3 protein: CASSFRTGRTDTQYF. CDR3 bases: TGTGCCAGCAGCTTTAGGACAGGGCGCACAGATACGCAGTATTTT.

This rearrangement joins TRBV29-1 to TRBJ2-4, with a possible D match to TRBD2 (6 bases). This CDR3 contains 13 residues. The V gene lost 5 bases and the J gene lost 2 bases, with 10 bases spanning the gap. Germline CDR1 SQVTM, CDR2 ANQGSEA. CDR3 region: CSVLGTSKNIQYF. The CDR3 bases are TGCAGCGTTTTAGGGACTTCCAAAAACATTCAGTACTTC.

The chain couples TRBV5-1 to TRBJ2-4; D is unclear. The CDR3 contains 14 residues. CDR1 is SGHRS and CDR2 is YFSETQ in the germline V gene. The V gene lost 0 bases and the J gene lost 6 bases, with 10 bases spanning the gap. The CDR3 sequence is CASSLEGAVNIQYF. CDR3 nucleotide sequence: TGCGCCAGCAGCTTGGAGGGCGCGGTAAACATTCAGTACTTC.

The chain recombines TRBV18 with TRBJ1-5; 12 nucleotides agree with TRBD1. This CDR3 is built from 16 residues. From germline, CDR1 is KGHSH and CDR2 LQKENI. Losses at the gene ends were 2 bases for V and 4 bases for J; bases not matched to a gene: 3. DNA for the CDR3: TGTGCCAGCTCACCAGGGACAGGGGGCCAGAATCAGCCCCAGCATTTT. Encoded protein: CASSPGTGGQNQPQHF. The full variable domain, its missing parts supplied by reference TRBV18 and TRBJ1-5, is NAGVMQNPRHLVRRRGQEARLRCSPMKGHSHVYWYRQLPEEGLKFMVYLQKENIIDESGMPKERFSAEFPKEGPSILRIQQVVRGDSAAYFCASSPGTGGQNQPQHFGDGTRLSIL.

J is TRBJ2-1 and V is TRBV29-1, with TRBD2 identical over 10 bases. From germline, CDR1 is SQVTM and CDR2 ANQGSEA. J lost 9 bases, V lost 4 bases, and 6 bases had no gene match. This CDR3 spans 13 amino acids. CDR3 region: CSVVASGSFEQFF. CDR3 nucleotide sequence: TGCAGCGTTGTAGCTAGCGGGAGTTTTGAGCAGTTCTTC.

This clone was observed a single time. The gene calls are TRBV7-9 and TRBJ2-1; 7 bases fit TRBD1. With V trimmed by 3 bases and J by 6 bases, 5 bases remained unmatched. Germline-derived CDR1 and CDR2 are SEHNR and FQNEAQ (reference sequence). This CDR3 has 14 residues. In DNA, the CDR3 is TGTGCCAGCAGCTTTGGCCCAGGGGGCAATGAGCAGTTCTTC. It translates to CASSFGPGGNEQFF.

This rearrangement joins TRBV7-2 to TRBJ2-1; 12 bases line up with TRBD2. Germline V gene lookup returns CDR1 SGHTA and CDR2 FQGNSA. This CDR3 is 17 amino acids long. V shed 2 bases, J shed 9 bases, and the junction held 11 bases outside the gene matches. The CDR3 coding sequence is TGTGCCAGCAGCTTAAGCCACCGACTAGCGGGAGCAAGTGAGCAGTTCTTC. Translated: CASSLSHRLAGASEQFF.

This rearrangement joins TRBV5-1 to TRBJ1-5; 7 bases fit TRBD1. V trimming: 0 bases; J trimming: 10 bases; junction bases outside the gene matches: 7. In germline, CDR1 is SGHRS, CDR2 YFSETQ. The CDR3 is 14 residues long. As DNA, the CDR3 is TGCGCCAGCAGCTTGGGACAGGGTGATGTCCCCCAGCATTTT. Its protein is CASSLGQGDVPQHF.

This chain links TRBV9 with TRBJ2-1; D might be TRBD1 or TRBD2, each matching 6 bases. The CDR3 length is 15 residues. The ends were cut back, 2 bases at V and 12 bases at J, with 21 bases in the middle. The germline V gene has CDR1 SGDLS and CDR2 YYNGEE. CDR3 protein: CASSVAAVGGLGQFF. CDR3 nucleotide sequence: TGTGCCAGCAGCGTGGCCGCCGTAGGGGGGTTAGGGCAGTTCTTC.

The chain combines TRBV11-2 with TRBJ2-1; 8 nucleotides match TRBD1. Trimming removed 6 bases from V and 7 bases from J; junction bases left unmatched: 8. The CDR3 contains 14 residues. The germline V gene has CDR1 SGHAT and CDR2 FQNNGV. CDR3 amino acids: CASRQTGGRNEQFF. In DNA form, the CDR3 reads TGTGCCAGCAGACAAACAGGGGGGAGGAATGAGCAGTTCTTC.

Notes on this clone: A junction boundary mismatches the germline segment, possibly from a read error. The chain uses TRBV2 and TRBJ2-1, with 12 bases aligning to TRBD2. The CDR3 covers 16 residues. Per germline, CDR1 SNHLY and CDR2 FYNNEI. The CDR3 region is CASSPSLPGLAGGGLF. CDR3 DNA sequence: TGTGCCAGCAGCCCTTCCCTTCCGGGACTAGCGGGTGGAGGACTCTTC.

This chain uses TRBV28 with TRBJ2-7, with D unclear. CDR3 length: 13 residues. Germline V CDR1 and CDR2: MDHEN, SYDVKM. Deletions cut 5 bases from V and 5 bases from J, with 13 bases between. The CDR3 sequence is CASSELFSDEQYF. CDR3 nucleotides: TGTGCCAGCAGTGAACTATTTTCGGACGAGCAGTACTTC.

The table lists this clone with a count of one. The V gene is TRBV7-8, the J gene TRBJ2-5, with a possible D match to TRBD2 (6 bases). Trimming pared 0 bases from V and 4 bases from J, leaving 15 bases between. From germline, CDR1 is SGHVS and CDR2 FQNEAQ. The CDR3 covers 16 residues. Here the CDR3 DNA reads TGTGCCAGCAGCTTAGCCTCCGGTTTGGGGGGAGAGACCCAGTACTTC. Its protein is CASSLASGLGGETQYF. The full variable domain, completed using reference TRBV7-8 and TRBJ2-5, is GAGVSQSPRYKVAKRGQDVALRCDPISGHVSLFWYQQALGQGPEFLTYFQNEAQLDKSGLPSDRFFAERPEGSVSTLKIQRTQQEDSAVYLCASSLASGLGGETQYFGPGTRLLVL.

The V call is TRBV6-1, the J call TRBJ1-5, with D hard to call. The CDR3 length is 11 residues. Germline assignment: CDR1 MNHNS and CDR2 SASEGT. V lost 6 bases to trimming and J lost 7 bases, with 7 bases between them. DNA for the CDR3: TGTGCCAGCAGCAGAGGCCAGCCCCAGCATTTT. This codes for CASSRGQPQHF.

The chain uses TRBV5-6 and TRBJ2-3, with 7 bases lining up with TRBD2. V shed 4 bases and J 2 bases; nucleotides not matched to a gene: 10. This CDR3 region has 16 residues. The germline CDR1 and CDR2 sequences are SGHDT and YYEEEE. The CDR3 DNA follows: TGTGCCAGCAGCCCTATCTCGGCGGGAGTCACAGATACGCAGTATTTT. This gives the protein CASSPISAGVTDTQYF.

Regarding this clone: Other DNA sequences in the sample encode the same CDR3. The chain combines TRBV28 with TRBJ2-1, with D hard to call. Trimming removed 3 bases from V and 7 bases from J, with 7 bases in between. The CDR3 length is 12 residues. In germline, CDR1 is MDHEN, CDR2 SYDVKM. The CDR3: CASSLLYNEQFF. CDR3 DNA sequence: TGTGCCAGCAGTTTGCTGTATAATGAGCAGTTCTTC.

CDR3 sequence (DNA): TGTGCCAGCAGTTTGGGGGATTACGAGCAGTACTTC. It encodes CASSLGDYEQYF. V gene TRBV28 combines with J gene TRBJ2-7; D is tentatively TRBD1 or TRBD2 (5 bases each). CDR3 length: 12 residues. V lost 3 bases to trimming and J lost 4 bases, with 7 bases between them. The germline V gene encodes CDR1 MDHEN and CDR2 SYDVKM.

This clone was seen once. The CDR3 spells CASSQEYGYTF. Here the CDR3 DNA reads TGTGCCAGCAGTCAGGAGTATGGCTACACCTTC. The J gene is TRBJ1-2, the V gene TRBV25-1, with D hard to call. V was shortened by 5 bases and J by 5 bases, with 6 bases between the two germline ends. The CDR3 runs to 11 residues. Germline values: CDR1 MGHDK, CDR2 SYGVNS.